This T cell receptor beta chain was found in a study of blood T cell repertoires in COVID-19. The germline V and J ends were trimmed by 0 bases and 4 bases, with 7 bases remaining between them. CDR3 length equals 13 residues. Germline CDR1 is SGHRS and CDR2 is YFSETQ. Libraries were prepared by immunoSEQ multiplex PCR; TCRdb keeps only in-frame clonotypes and omits some of them. The repertoire consists of 200,000 to 250,000 clones, with around 90% occurring once and the leading ten covering around 0.83%. The source of this sequence is a young man with COVID-19, enrolled during active disease. The material sequenced was peripheral blood. This chain uses TRBV5-1 with TRBJ1-2; D call uncertain. The CDR3 nucleotides are TGCGCCAGCAGCTTGGAACCGAGCTATGGCTACACCTTC. This sequence encodes CASSLEPSYGYTF.